These 29 T cell receptor beta chains came from one sample sequenced in a study of cytomegalovirus exposure and HLA in healthy donors (dated by TCRdb to the late 2010s). The receptor library was made with the immunoSEQ multiplex PCR assay. The multiplex PCR relied on a mix of 60 forward primers for TCR Vbeta segments and 13 reverse primers for TCR Jbeta segments. The source is immuneACCESS, and TCRdb retained only in-frame sequences with V and J called. Part of the clones is not carried over; for the studies checked, unresolved V genes explain less than half of this, and the remainder is unexplained. The sample includes 90,000 to 150,000 clones, with around 60% observed a single time. 9% to 10% of the sample goes to the ten largest clones. The sequenced sample consisted of PBMCs. The source is a man aged 35 to 55 in good health and CMV-seropositive.

This sequence joins TRBV7-9 and TRBJ1-5; D is ambiguous. This CDR3 spans 13 amino acids. The germline V gene encodes CDR1 SEHNR and CDR2 FQNEAQ (reference sequence). The V gene lost 3 bases and the J gene lost 4 bases, with 7 bases spanning the gap. CDR3 coding DNA: TGTGCCAGCAGCTTCGCCAGGAATCAGCCCCAGCATTTT. It codes for CASSFARNQPQHF.

The genes are TRBV15 and TRBJ2-7, with 8 bases matching TRBD2. V lost 1 base and J lost 0; bases outside the gene matches: 2. Per germline, CDR1 LNHNV and CDR2 YYDKDF (reference sequence). The CDR3 extends over 15 amino acids. For the CDR3, the DNA is TGTGCCACCAGCAGAGGACGGGAGGGCTCCTACGAGCAGTACTTC. Translation: CATSRGREGSYEQYF.

This chain uses TRBV28 with TRBJ1-1, with a tentative D call TRBD1 (6 bases). The V end lost 3 bases, the J end lost 1 base, and 9 bases lay between the germline ends. CDR3 length: 14 residues. In germline, CDR1 is MDHEN, CDR2 SYDVKM. CDR3 nucleotide sequence: TGTGCCAGCAGTTTTGTCAGGGGGAACACTGAAGCTTTCTTT. Translating it yields CASSFVRGNTEAFF.

This clone was picked up one time. The genes are TRBV10-3 and TRBJ2-1, with 9 nucleotides matching TRBD1. This CDR3 is built from 15 residues. Losses at the gene ends were 3 bases for V and 7 bases for J; bases not matched to a gene: 7. Germline V CDR1 and CDR2: ENHRY, SYGVKD. In DNA, the CDR3 is TGTGCCATCAGTGAAACAGGGGGCATAGGTAATGAGCAGTTCTTC. Protein product: CAISETGGIGNEQFF.

This clone was counted between two and nine times. The chain is built from TRBV7-2 and TRBJ2-5, with 8 positions matching TRBD1. The CDR3 is made up of 15 amino acids. The germline gives CDR1 SGHTA, CDR2 FQGNSA. Trimming at V came to 1 base and at J to 7 bases, leaving 8 bases not matched to a gene. This chain's CDR3 is CASSLVYGQGVTQYF. CDR3 bases: TGTGCCAGCAGCTTAGTTTACGGACAGGGAGTGACCCAGTACTTC.

The rearrangement uses TRBV28 and TRBJ2-3, with TRBD2 matching over 7 bases. The J segment lost 0 bases and the V segment lost 11 bases, leaving 2 bases of the junction unmatched. This CDR3 has 12 residues. Germline V gives CDR1 MDHEN, CDR2 SYDVKM. DNA of the CDR3: TGTGCCGGGGGGGATAGCACAGATACGCAGTATTTT. Translating gives CAGGDSTDTQYF. The full variable domain, its missing parts supplied by reference TRBV28 and TRBJ2-3, is DVKVTQSSRYLVKRTGEKVFLECVQDMDHENMFWYRQDPGLGLRLIYFSYDVKMKEKGDIPEGYSVSREKKERFSLILESASTNQTSMYLCAGGDSTDTQYFGPGTRLTVL.

The rearrangement links TRBV7-9 to TRBJ2-3; 11 bases map to TRBD2. Per the germline V gene, CDR1 is SEHNR and CDR2 is FQNEAQ (reference sequence). The V gene end was trimmed by 4 bases and the J gene end by 9 bases; junction bases not matched to a gene: 9. CDR3 length equals 15 residues. The CDR3, as DNA: TGTGCCAGCAGCTCAGTGGGCCTAGCGGGAGGAACGCAGTATTTT. It codes for CASSSVGLAGGTQYF.

This rearrangement joins TRBV27 to TRBJ2-5; 8 bases map to TRBD2. There are 15 residues in the CDR3. The germline gives CDR1 MNHEY, CDR2 SMNVEV (reference sequence). Trimming at V came to 6 bases and at J to 4 bases, leaving 10 bases not matched to a gene. The CDR3 region has the DNA TGTGCCAGCAGGGAGGAGCGGGAGCCGGGAGAGACCCAGTACTTC. It encodes CASREEREPGETQYF.

This clone came up once. CDR3 amino acids: CASSVDQGYTDTQYF. The CDR3 nucleotides read TGTGCCAGCAGCGTAGATCAGGGTTACACAGATACGCAGTATTTT. The chain employs TRBV9 and TRBJ2-3; D perhaps matches TRBD1 (5 bases). CDR1 SGDLS and CDR2 YYNGEE come from the germline V gene. V was trimmed by 0 bases and J by 2 bases, leaving 10 bases between them. There are 15 residues in the CDR3. The variable domain in full, completed from reference TRBV9 and TRBJ2-3, reads DSGVTQTPKHLITATGQRVTLRCSPRSGDLSVYWYQQSLDQGLQFLIQYYNGEERAKGNILERFSAQQFPDLHSELNLSSLELGDSALYFCASSVDQGYTDTQYFGPGTRLTVL.

The chain links TRBV13 to TRBJ2-1; 13 bases fit TRBD2. Germline lookup yields CDR1 PRHDT and CDR2 FYEKMQ (reference sequence). The CDR3 is made up of 23 amino acids. J lost 1 base, V lost 4 bases, and 22 bases had no gene match. CDR3 DNA sequence: TGTGCCAGCAGCTACAGACTAGCGGGAGGAACACGATACCCGCCTGTTTCCTACAATGAGCAGTTCTTC. Amino acid sequence: CASSYRLAGGTRYPPVSYNEQFF.

The chain carries TRBV11-3 and TRBJ2-2; no definite D call. Trimming pared 5 bases from V and 3 bases from J, leaving 7 bases between. The CDR3 spans 13 residues. Germline V lookup: CDR1 SGHNT, CDR2 YENEEA. CDR3 sequence (DNA): TGTGCCAGCAGCACAATATACACCGGGGAGCTGTTTTTT. This sequence encodes CASSTIYTGELFF.

The chain has TRBV11-3 and TRBJ2-3; possibly TRBD1 for D (5 bases). CDR3 length: 14 residues. Germline V gene sequence: CDR1 SGHNT, CDR2 YENEEA. The germline V and J ends were trimmed by 3 bases and 3 bases, with 10 bases remaining between them. The CDR3 is CASSLQGETDTQYF. In DNA, the CDR3 is TGTGCCAGCAGCTTGCAAGGGGAAACAGATACGCAGTATTTT.

For the CDR3, the DNA is TGTGCCAGCAGTTACCAGGACGGGGTCGAGCAGTACTTC. The encoded protein is CASSYQDGVEQYF. This chain connects TRBV6-5 to TRBJ2-7; D perhaps matches TRBD2 (5 bases). The CDR3 has 13 amino acids. Looked up from germline, CDR1 is MNHEY and CDR2 is SVGAGI. V lost 2 bases to trimming and J lost 6 bases, with 11 bases between them.

The V call is TRBV7-9, the J call TRBJ1-2; a possible D gene is TRBD1 (5 bases). V was clipped by 1 base and J by 4 bases, with 10 bases between them. Germline CDR1 is SEHNR and CDR2 is FQNEAQ (reference sequence). The CDR3 is made up of 14 amino acids. CDR3 residues: CASSLVAGPYGYTF. The DNA of the CDR3 is TGTGCCAGCAGCTTAGTGGCAGGGCCCTATGGCTACACCTTC.

The chain carries TRBV27 and TRBJ2-7, with 9 bases that match TRBD1. The CDR3 has 16 amino acids. Germline V gene lookup returns CDR1 MNHEY and CDR2 SMNVEV (reference sequence). Germline trimming cut 4 bases from V and 4 bases from J; bases unmatched to any gene: 11. CDR3 sequence (DNA): TGTGCCAGCAGTTACAAAGCCCCGGGACAGGGTTACGAGCAGTACTTC. As protein: CASSYKAPGQGYEQYF.

The CDR3 DNA sequence: TGTGCCAGCAGTTACTCAGGGGCGGGATCTGAAGCTTTCTTT. This translates into CASSYSGAGSEAFF. This chain connects TRBV6-5 to TRBJ1-1, with D perhaps matching TRBD1 (5 bases). The CDR3 length is 14 residues. Germline loops: CDR1 MNHEY, CDR2 SVGAGI. Deletions cut 0 bases from V and 6 bases from J, with 11 bases between.

This chain uses TRBV28 with TRBJ2-3; 11 bases are shared with TRBD1. With 4 bases clipped from V and 10 bases from J, the junction kept 1 base outside the gene matches. CDR1 is MDHEN, CDR2 SYDVKM, per germline. This CDR3 region has 12 residues. The CDR3 region has the DNA TGTGCCAGCAGTTGGACAGGGGGCGCGCAGTATTTT. This codes for CASSWTGGAQYF.

The V and J genes are TRBV30 and TRBJ1-5; a possible D gene is TRBD1 (6 bases). The CDR3 length is 14 residues. Trimming took 5 bases from V and 4 from J, leaving 15 bases between them. The germline CDR1 and CDR2 sequences are GTSNPN and SVGIG (reference sequence). The CDR3 DNA is TGTGCCTGGGCCCAGGGACACCTAAATCAGCCCCAGCATTTT. Translation: CAWAQGHLNQPQHF.

V is TRBV19 and J is TRBJ1-5; no reliable D call. V dropped 3 bases and J dropped 7 bases, with 10 bases sitting between them. Germline CDR1 LNHDA, CDR2 SQIVND (reference sequence). There are 13 residues in the CDR3. The CDR3 nucleotides are TGTGCCAGTAGTATCGAGGGTGTGCAGCCCCAGCATTTT. Its protein product is CASSIEGVQPQHF. Supplemented by reference TRBV19 and TRBJ1-5, the full variable domain reads DGGITQSPKYLFRKEGQNVTLSCEQNLNHDAMYWYRQDPGQGLRLIYYSQIVNDFQKGDIAEGYSVSREKKESFPLTVTSAQKNPTAFYLCASSIEGVQPQHFGDGTRLSIL.

The V and J genes are TRBV9 and TRBJ2-7; a possible D gene is TRBD2 (5 bases). Trimming removed 3 bases from V and 2 bases from J, with 12 bases in between. The length of the CDR3 is 14 residues. The germline V gene has CDR1 SGDLS and CDR2 YYNGEE. The CDR3 coding sequence is TGTGCCAGCAGCGCCGGGGTTGGACCCTACGAGCAGTACTTC. Translated, it gives CASSAGVGPYEQYF.

This clone has a handful of counts. This chain links TRBV2 with TRBJ1-6, with 8 bases fitting TRBD1. J lost 7 bases, V lost 11 bases, and 10 bases had no gene match. This CDR3 spans 14 amino acids. Germline loops: CDR1 SNHLY, CDR2 FYNNEI. In DNA form, the CDR3 reads TGTGCCTTTAGGACAGGGATAAAGAATTCACCCCTCCACTTT. Protein: CAFRTGIKNSPLHF.

V usage is TRBV19 and J usage is TRBJ1-5, with D perhaps matching TRBD1 (6 bases). Per germline, CDR1 LNHDA and CDR2 SQIVND (reference sequence). The CDR3 has 15 residues. V lost 3 bases and J lost 6, with 15 bases in between. This chain's CDR3 is CASSIRGGASQPQHF. The DNA of the CDR3 is TGTGCCAGTAGTATCCGGGGGGGCGCCAGTCAGCCCCAGCATTTT.

This chain joins TRBV5-4 and TRBJ2-1; 9 bases line up with TRBD1. The junction had 6 bases not matched to a gene; V was cut back by 4 bases and J by 4 bases. There are 15 residues in the CDR3. Germline V lookup: CDR1 SGHNT, CDR2 YYREEE (reference sequence). This CDR3 is CASSRGDRAYNEQFF. CDR3 in DNA: TGTGCCAGCAGCAGAGGGGACAGGGCTTACAATGAGCAGTTCTTC.

The chain uses TRBV10-2 and TRBJ2-3, with TRBD2 identical over 11 bases. This CDR3 spans 15 amino acids. Germline V gene data show CDR1 as WSHSY and CDR2 as SAAADI. V lost 5 bases and J lost 1; bases outside the gene matches: 2. The CDR3 loop is CASSPLAGGTDTQYF. Here the CDR3 DNA reads TGCGCCAGCAGTCCACTAGCGGGGGGCACAGATACGCAGTATTTT.

This clone showed up just once. CDR3 sequence (DNA): TGTGCCAGCAGCCCGACTAACTACGAGCAGTACTTC. Translation: CASSPTNYEQYF. The V and J genes are TRBV7-2 and TRBJ2-7; tentatively, D is TRBD2 (5 bases). Germline V gene data show CDR1 as SGHTA and CDR2 as FQGNSA. The CDR3 has 12 residues. V was trimmed by 5 bases and J by 3 bases, leaving 8 bases between them.

This chain joins TRBV4-2 and TRBJ2-3; TRBD2 agrees at 9 bases. The V segment lost 4 bases and the J segment 4 bases; nucleotides outside the gene matches: 12. CDR3 length equals 17 residues. CDR1 is LGHNA and CDR2 is YNFKEQ in the germline V gene. CDR3 in DNA: TGTGCCAGCAGCCTCGGACTAGCGCAGAGTCCCCCAGATACGCAGTATTTT. Its protein is CASSLGLAQSPPDTQYF.

The CDR3 is CASSLLRDSSYNEQFF. In DNA, the CDR3 is TGTGCCAGCAGTTTACTCCGGGACAGCTCCTACAATGAGCAGTTCTTC. The chain couples TRBV5-5 to TRBJ2-1; 7 nucleotides agree with TRBD1. The CDR3 is 16 residues long. Looked up from germline, CDR1 is SGHKS and CDR2 is YYEKEE (reference sequence). Trimming cost V 5 bases and J 0 bases; bases outside gene matches: 8.

The chain uses TRBV27 and TRBJ2-2; 9 bases match TRBD2. The CDR3 consists of 16 residues. Trimming took 3 bases from V and 2 from J; bases not matched to a gene: 4. Germline assignment: CDR1 MNHEY and CDR2 SMNVEV (reference sequence). The CDR3 protein is CASSLTSGDNTGELFF. CDR3 in DNA: TGTGCCAGCAGTTTGACTAGCGGAGACAACACCGGGGAGCTGTTTTTT.

The chain links TRBV19 to TRBJ2-2; 10 nucleotides match TRBD1. With V trimmed by 9 bases and J by 5 bases, 12 bases remained unmatched. This CDR3 is built from 16 residues. Per germline, CDR1 LNHDA and CDR2 SQIVND (reference sequence). CDR3 nucleotide sequence: TGTGCCAGCACTCACCGGACAGGGGGACGTACCGGGGAGCTGTTTTTT. Its translation is CASTHRTGGRTGELFF.